This is a list of T cell receptor beta chains from one sample in a study of blood T cell repertoires in COVID-19. Sequencing used immunoSEQ multiplex PCR; TCRdb keeps in-frame clones, though not all of them. The sample carries tens of thousands of clones, 86% recorded once. Material for sequencing was peripheral blood. The receptors shown here come from a man over 45 with active or convalescent COVID-19. Each CDR3 is given with its conserved first and last residue.

v_gene	len	CDR3aa
TRBV2	14	CASSERQGDTEAFF
TRBV10-3	17	CAISDTRRAGEDNEQFF
TRBV5-1	16	CASSLNRASGANVLTF
TRBV19	17	CASSLLSGQGAYNEQFF
TRBV5-6	15	CASSFQETSTDTQYF
TRBV21-1	13	CASRSRGNQPQHF
TRBV30	12	CAWSVGGSEAFF
TRBV18	15	CASSPATGTYNEQFF
TRBV15	15	CATSRDATKNEKLFF
TRBV24-1	18	CATSDSLEPDRGNYEQYF
TRBV5-4	12	CASSRTINEQFF
TRBV28	15	CASRPTPAGPYEQYF
TRBV5-5	15	CASSWGTGGSYEQYF
TRBV6-6	16	CASSYPSGRGNTEAFF
TRBV30	14	CAWRRLAQTGELFF
TRBV10-3	15	CAITAGVIGGNEQFF
TRBV28	15	CASRPSLAGAGEQYF
TRBV18	16	CASSQAGGSSYNEQFF
TRBV4-3	18	CASSQAPATGQMGEKLFF
TRBV2	14	CASTGEGFNYGYTF
TRBV6-1	14	CASSEQGQNYGYTF
TRBV12-2	17	CASRSVPRQGWDQPQHF
TRBV12-3/TRBV12-4	13	CASSPGTSREQYF
TRBV11-2	14	CASSLASGTNEQFF
TRBV12-3/TRBV12-4	13	CASSPPGQLDYTF
TRBV4-3	15	CASSPHRDRGEKLFF
TRBV5-1	13	CASSPRQEGRAFF
TRBV19	16	CASSIQRTRGQETQYF
TRBV19	12	CASSTRQGSAFF
TRBV28	14	CASSSRTVNYGYTF
TRBV21-1	16	CASSKDPGLQSYEQYF
TRBV19	16	CASSSVPGQGFTEAFF
TRBV28	14	CASSQTGGVETQYF
TRBV24-1	17	CATSKQLTSGRNNEQFF
TRBV27	17	CASSLLKPGQGKETQYF
TRBV5-1	13	CASSFARSHEQYF
TRBV2	15	CASIPRQGTAHEQYF
TRBV6-1	16	CASSEFSMGRGTEAFF
TRBV5-1	16	CASSPGLAGVADTQYF
TRBV19	14	CASRGQPTNEKLFF
TRBV28	14	CASSFSVSYNEQFF
TRBV6-5	15	CASSIPGLASNEQFF
TRBV5-6	17	CASSFGTGVRRAYEQYF
TRBV19	14	CATNHDRDTGELFF
TRBV9	14	CASSPPGSGEKLFF
TRBV29-1	14	CSVEVVGGTDTQYF
TRBV24-1	14	CATRSTSSTDTQYF
TRBV12-5	14	CASGQDISNQPQHF
TRBV11-2	15	CASSLDRSGADTQYF
TRBV5-1	14	CASRGGSSDGTQYF
TRBV14	12	CASSLTGYEQYF
TRBV7-2	15	CASSLVAGGYNEQFF
TRBV6-6	16	CASSYRTSGRTGELFF
TRBV19	15	CATSWGQGATTEAFF
TRBV5-6	14	CASKGQGAVNEQFF
TRBV6-1	14	CASSEQGVGETQYF
TRBV19	14	CASRRGQGYQPQHF